Listed below are T cell receptor beta chains from one sample, sequenced in a study of cytomegalovirus exposure and HLA in healthy donors. Profiling relied on immunoSEQ multiplex PCR, and the TCRdb table lists in-frame clones only, not all of them. Among 150,000 to 200,000 clones, around four fifths were seen once, and the ten largest hold roughly 9.7%. The sequenced material came from PBMCs. The origin of the receptors is a young man in good health and CMV-seropositive. Each CDR3 is given with its conserved first and last residue. The D gene is left open where the match is weak. Expanded clones are given a class, and other clones once, few, many or no size at all.

j_call | d_call | v_call | clone_size | cdr3_aa | cdr3_nt
TRBJ2-3 | TRBD2 | TRBV9 | few | CASNPTGGGTDTQYF | TGTGCCAGCAATCCGACGGGAGGAGGGACAGATACGCAGTATTTT
TRBJ2-1 | TRBD2 | TRBV6-1 | . | CASSGGGYPYNEQFF | TGTGCCAGCAGTGGGGGAGGGTATCCCTACAATGAGCAGTTCTTC
TRBJ1-4 | . | TRBV28 | . | CASSSPRGWEKLFF | TGTGCCAGCAGTTCTCCTCGGGGATGGGAAAAACTGTTTTTT
TRBJ2-3 | . | TRBV29-1 | . | CSVPSRSTDTQYF | TGCAGCGTCCCTAGCCGTAGCACAGATACGCAGTATTTT
TRBJ1-2 | TRBD1 | TRBV11-2 | . | CASSLDPTGGQIYTF | TGTGCCAGCAGCTTAGACCCGACAGGGGGACAAATTTACACCTTC
TRBJ2-7 | TRBD1 | TRBV19 | . | CASSVNRDRAYEQYF | TGTGCCAGTAGTGTAAACCGGGACAGGGCCTACGAGCAGTACTTC
TRBJ2-5 | TRBD1 | TRBV7-2 | . | CASSSSRSGTVTQETQYF | TGTGCCAGCAGCTCCTCACGCTCCGGGACAGTTACTCAAGAGACCCAGTACTTC
TRBJ2-7 | TRBD1 | TRBV19 | few | CASSMDRGYEQYF | TGTGCCAGTAGTATGGACAGGGGGTACGAGCAGTACTTC
TRBJ1-5 | TRBD1 | TRBV28 | . | CASSLVQGNGQPQHF | TGTGCCAGCAGTTTGGTACAGGGGAATGGGCAGCCCCAGCATTTT
TRBJ2-3 | TRBD2 | TRBV28 | . | CASSSPQWGGVGTQYF | TGTGCCAGCAGCAGCCCCCAGTGGGGGGGGGTTGGAACGCAGTATTTT
TRBJ1-1 | TRBD1 | TRBV7-9 | . | CASSRTGTGTEAFF | TGTGCCAGCAGTCGGACAGGGACCGGGACTGAAGCTTTCTTT
TRBJ2-1 | . | TRBV5-4 | . | CASSFVGGAEQFF | TGTGCCAGCAGCTTCGTGGGAGGTGCTGAGCAGTTCTTC
TRBJ2-3 | . | TRBV28 | . | CASSRALLSLTDTQYF | TGTGCCAGCAGCCGTGCCCTCCTAAGCCTCACAGATACGCAGTATTTT
TRBJ2-1 | TRBD1 | TRBV5-6 | few | CASSFRDRLYNEQFF | TGTGCCAGCAGCTTCCGGGACAGACTGTACAATGAGCAGTTCTTC
TRBJ2-6 | . | TRBV13 | . | CASSWETAGGGANVLTF | TGTGCCAGCAGCTGGGAGACTGCCGGAGGTGGGGCCAACGTCCTGACTTTC
TRBJ2-4 | . | TRBV7-2 | . | CASSLLSGAKNIQYF | TGTGCCAGCAGCTTACTGTCAGGAGCCAAAAACATTCAGTACTTC
TRBJ2-1 | TRBD2 | TRBV29-1 | . | CSVEGHSGQYNEQFF | TGCAGCGTTGAGGGTCATAGCGGGCAATACAATGAGCAGTTCTTC
TRBJ2-1 | TRBD2 | TRBV29-1 | once | CSVAGGLSWDEQFF | TGCAGCGTTGCGGGGGGACTGAGTTGGGATGAGCAGTTCTTC
TRBJ2-3 | TRBD2 | TRBV7-9 | . | CASSLAPSGPGPDTQYF | TGTGCCAGCAGCTTAGCCCCTAGCGGGCCCGGCCCAGATACGCAGTATTTT
TRBJ2-4 | . | TRBV6-6 | . | CASSTLVGGPKDIQYF | TGTGCCAGCAGTACGCTAGTGGGGGGGCCTAAGGACATTCAGTACTTC
TRBJ2-7 | . | TRBV11-2 | . | CASNTLGLRVNEQYF | TGTGCCAGCAACACCCTGGGACTTCGGGTAAACGAGCAGTACTTC
TRBJ2-3 | . | TRBV27 | . | CASHSGGTRGVTQYF | TGTGCCAGCCATAGTGGGGGGACCCGAGGGGTTACGCAGTATTTT
TRBJ2-3 | . | TRBV10-2 | . | CATRRYRAYTDTQYF | TGCGCCACCCGACGCTACAGGGCCTACACAGATACGCAGTATTTT
TRBJ2-2 | . | TRBV2 | . | CASSGFGPQSTGELFF | TGTGCCAGCAGTGGTTTTGGGCCCCAGAGCACCGGGGAGCTGTTTTTT
TRBJ1-4 | TRBD1 | TRBV19 | . | CASSPFGTDNEKLFF | TGTGCCAGTAGCCCGTTTGGGACAGATAATGAAAAACTGTTTTTT
TRBJ1-2 | . | TRBV10-3 | few | CAISEIDRADGYTF | TGTGCCATCAGTGAGATCGACAGAGCCGATGGCTACACCTTC
TRBJ1-4 | . | TRBV25-1 | . | CASSEYQKDSEEKLFF | TGTGCCAGCAGTGAATATCAGAAAGATAGCGAGGAAAAACTGTTTTTT
TRBJ1-2 | . | TRBV4-3 | once | CASSQESSTFYGYTF | TGCGCCAGCAGCCAAGAATCGTCGACTTTCTATGGCTACACCTTC
TRBJ2-3 | TRBD2 | TRBV5-8 | . | CASSPSGSRADTQYF | TGTGCCAGCAGCCCGAGCGGGAGTCGGGCAGATACGCAGTATTTT